The 30 T cell receptor beta chains below all came from one sample that was sequenced in a study of shared clonotypes between healthy human individuals. The protocol was immunoSEQ multiplex PCR, while the TCRdb copy is restricted to in-frame clones and leaves out a portion. The sample has approximately 980,000 clones, about 80% seen once. Sequencing was done on a sample of memory CD4+ T cells sorted from blood. Noted subset: CD45RA-negative fraction. These receptors were collected from a young man in good health.

This sequence joins TRBV19 and TRBJ1-5, with D possibly matching TRBD1 (5 bases). This CDR3 region has 15 residues. The germline CDR1 and CDR2 sequences are LNHDA and SQIVND (reference sequence). V was cut by 7 bases and J by 5 bases, with 18 bases left in between. The CDR3 is CASMAGTRKDQPQHF. Here the CDR3 DNA reads TGTGCCAGTATGGCAGGGACGAGGAAAGATCAGCCCCAGCATTTT. The variable domain in full, with the rest retrieved from reference TRBV19 and TRBJ1-5, is DGGITQSPKYLFRKEGQNVTLSCEQNLNHDAMYWYRQDPGQGLRLIYYSQIVNDFQKGDIAEGYSVSREKKESFPLTVTSAQKNPTAFYLCASMAGTRKDQPQHFGDGTRLSIL.

The chain is built from TRBV7-8 and TRBJ2-7; D possibly uses TRBD1 or TRBD2 (6 bases each). This CDR3 has 13 residues. The V end was cut by 6 bases, the J end by 2 bases, with 11 bases between. The germline CDR1 and CDR2 sequences are SGHVS and FQNEAQ. CDR3 DNA: TGTGCCAGCAGGGGGGGCGGCCCCTACGAGCAGTACTTC. It codes for CASRGGGPYEQYF.

The chain recombines TRBV6-6 with TRBJ1-4, with 7 bases aligning to TRBD1. Trimming took 6 bases from V and 8 from J; bases not matched to a gene: 15. Germline V gene sequence: CDR1 MNHNY, CDR2 SVGAGI (reference sequence). The CDR3 is 16 amino acids. This chain's CDR3 is CASSDPVGGGGEKLFF. The CDR3 coding sequence is TGTGCCAGCAGCGACCCGGTAGGGGGCGGAGGGGAAAAACTGTTTTTT.

This clone was detected a few times. The chain employs TRBV4-1 and TRBJ1-1, with D unresolved. The V end lost 4 bases, the J end lost 5 bases, and 14 bases lay between the germline ends. The germline V gene has CDR1 MGHRA and CDR2 YSYEKL. CDR3 length equals 14 residues. The CDR3 coding sequence is TGCGCCAGCAGCCCGCGGGTTGGGAGGACTGAAGCTTTCTTT. Translation gives CASSPRVGRTEAFF.

The rearrangement joins TRBV11-2 to TRBJ2-7, with 11 bases matching TRBD2. The CDR3 is 15 amino acids. Losses at the gene ends were 3 bases for V and 5 bases for J; bases not matched to a gene: 6. Germline loops: CDR1 SGHAT, CDR2 FQNNGV. CDR3 sequence (DNA): TGTGCCAGCAGCTTCTCTAGCGGGGGGTCCGACGAGCAGTACTTC. Translating gives CASSFSSGGSDEQYF.

This clone occurred once. The chain has TRBV18 and TRBJ2-5; a possible D gene is TRBD1 (5 bases). Germline V gene sequence: CDR1 KGHSH, CDR2 LQKENI. CDR3 length equals 15 residues. V was cut by 0 bases and J by 5 bases, with 13 bases left in between. DNA of the CDR3: TGTGCCAGCTCACCACCAAGCAAACCAGGGGAGACCCAGTACTTC. Translating it yields CASSPPSKPGETQYF. Filled out from reference TRBV18 and TRBJ2-5, the complete variable domain reads NAGVMQNPRHLVRRRGQEARLRCSPMKGHSHVYWYRQLPEEGLKFMVYLQKENIIDESGMPKERFSAEFPKEGPSILRIQQVVRGDSAAYFCASSPPSKPGETQYFGPGTRLLVL.

This clone was counted many times. This sequence joins TRBV4-2 and TRBJ1-5; TRBD1 agrees at 9 bases. This CDR3 has 16 residues. V lost 4 bases, J lost 5 bases, and 9 bases stayed unmatched. CDR1 LGHNA and CDR2 YNFKEQ come from the germline V gene. CDR3 loop: CASSRTLGQGDQPQHF. The CDR3 DNA follows: TGTGCCAGCAGCCGGACCTTGGGACAGGGCGATCAGCCCCAGCATTTT.

This clone appeared a few times. The chain recombines TRBV11-2 with TRBJ1-6; the D gene is possibly TRBD1 (6 bases). CDR3 size: 16 residues. Trimming took 1 base from V and 10 from J, leaving 17 bases between them. Germline V gene sequence: CDR1 SGHAT, CDR2 FQNNGV. CDR3 protein: CASSLAPGASSSPLHF. The CDR3 DNA follows: TGTGCCAGCAGCTTAGCCCCGGGGGCATCGTCCTCACCCCTCCACTTT.

The chain uses TRBV19 and TRBJ1-2, with TRBD1 as a possible D gene (6 bases). The CDR3 is 17 amino acids. V gave up 5 bases and J gave up 4 bases, with 23 bases separating them. From germline, CDR1 is LNHDA and CDR2 SQIVND (reference sequence). The CDR3 DNA reads TGTGCCAGTAGTGAAACCGCCGCAGGGGACGGGTTCTATGGCTACACCTTC. Its translation is CASSETAAGDGFYGYTF. Supplemented by reference TRBV19 and TRBJ1-2, the full variable domain reads DGGITQSPKYLFRKEGQNVTLSCEQNLNHDAMYWYRQDPGQGLRLIYYSQIVNDFQKGDIAEGYSVSREKKESFPLTVTSAQKNPTAFYLCASSETAAGDGFYGYTFGSGTRLTVV.

The rearrangement joins TRBV2 to TRBJ1-4, with TRBD1 matching over 9 bases. The junction had 10 bases not matched to a gene; V was cut back by 9 bases and J by 8 bases. Germline CDR1 is SNHLY and CDR2 is FYNNEI. This CDR3 spans 14 amino acids. CDR3 sequence (DNA): TGTGCCAGGTCGGAGACAGGGGGATCCGAAAAACTGTTTTTT. Protein: CARSETGGSEKLFF.

The chain combines TRBV5-1 with TRBJ1-5, with a tentative D call TRBD1 (6 bases). This CDR3 is built from 15 residues. Per the germline V gene, CDR1 is SGHRS and CDR2 is YFSETQ. Trimming removed 0 bases at V and 7 bases at J, with 14 bases between. In nucleotides, the CDR3 is TGCGCCAGCAGCTTGGACGGGGCAGGGGACCAGCCCCAGCATTTT. It encodes CASSLDGAGDQPQHF.

The V and J genes are TRBV5-1 and TRBJ1-2; 7 bases are a match to TRBD1. This CDR3 has 14 residues. With 0 bases clipped from V and 6 bases from J, the junction kept 5 bases outside the gene matches. Per the germline V gene, CDR1 is SGHRS and CDR2 is YFSETQ. The CDR3 loop is CASSLALTGDGYTF. DNA of the CDR3: TGCGCCAGCAGCTTGGCCCTCACAGGGGATGGCTACACCTTC.

The chain links TRBV19 to TRBJ1-4; D unclear. The CDR3 is 13 residues long. V was pared by 5 bases and J by 3 bases, with 7 bases between. Germline CDR1 LNHDA, CDR2 SQIVND (reference sequence). The chain's CDR3 is CASSFGSNEKLFF. The CDR3 nucleotides are TGTGCCAGTAGTTTTGGTTCTAATGAAAAACTGTTTTTT.

The V and J genes are TRBV2 and TRBJ2-2; D gene unclear. The CDR3 is 14 residues long. Germline assignment: CDR1 SNHLY and CDR2 FYNNEI. V lost 7 bases, J lost 6 bases, and 15 bases lay in between. DNA for the CDR3: TGTGCCAGCATCTTCCGGGTGGGTGCCGGGGAGCTGTTTTTT. Encoded protein: CASIFRVGAGELFF.

This sequence joins TRBV5-1 and TRBJ2-1, with D tentatively TRBD1 (6 bases). V dropped 4 bases and J dropped 0 bases, with 11 bases sitting between them. From germline, CDR1 is SGHRS and CDR2 YFSETQ. The CDR3 totals 15 residues. The CDR3 region has the DNA TGCGCCAGCAGCCGCGGACAGCTCTCCTACAATGAGCAGTTCTTC. Protein product: CASSRGQLSYNEQFF. The full variable domain, with the rest looked up from reference TRBV5-1 and TRBJ2-1, is KAGVTQTPRYLIKTRGQQVTLSCSPISGHRSVSWYQQTPGQGLQFLFEYFSETQRNKGNFPGRFSGRQFSNSRSEMNVSTLELGDSALYLCASSRGQLSYNEQFFGPGTRLTVL.

The genes are TRBV13 and TRBJ1-2; D remains ambiguous. The CDR3 has 15 amino acids. From germline, CDR1 is PRHDT and CDR2 FYEKMQ (reference sequence). V was pared by 2 bases and J by 4 bases, with 14 bases between. The CDR3 DNA reads TGTGCCAGCAGCTTATCGGCGGGTCTCTCCTATGGCTACACCTTC. Protein sequence: CASSLSAGLSYGYTF.

A single count supports this clone. Within the sample, other DNA sequences also encode this same CDR3. V is TRBV28 and J is TRBJ2-6; 8 bases align to TRBD1. The CDR3 is 15 residues long. The V gene end was trimmed by 4 bases and the J gene end by 2 bases; junction bases not matched to a gene: 1. Germline values: CDR1 MDHEN, CDR2 SYDVKM. DNA of the CDR3: TGTGCCAGCAGTTCGACAGGGGCTGGGGCCAACGTCCTGACTTTC. It translates to CASSSTGAGANVLTF.

The CDR3 DNA follows: TGCGCCAGCAGCCAAATACTCAATGAGCAGTTCTTC. Residues: CASSQILNEQFF. The V gene is TRBV4-1, the J gene TRBJ2-1; D call uncertain. Trimming took 2 bases from V and 6 from J, leaving 5 bases between them. CDR1 and CDR2 from the germline V gene are MGHRA and YSYEKL. This CDR3 has 12 residues.

This chain connects TRBV19 to TRBJ1-1; D possibly corresponds to TRBD1 (5 bases). V lost 3 bases and J 7 bases, leaving 9 bases between the germline ends. The CDR3 has 12 amino acids. Looked up from germline, CDR1 is LNHDA and CDR2 is SQIVND (reference sequence). CDR3 coding DNA: TGTGCCAGTAGTATGGGACGGATTGAAGCTTTCTTT. This sequence encodes CASSMGRIEAFF.

The chain couples TRBV4-1 to TRBJ1-4; possibly TRBD1 for D (5 bases). The CDR3 length is 16 residues. Trimming took 0 bases from V and 2 from J, leaving 10 bases between them. Per germline, CDR1 MGHRA and CDR2 YSYEKL. This chain's CDR3 is CASSQELKGTNEKLFF. CDR3 bases: TGCGCCAGCAGCCAAGAACTTAAGGGGACTAATGAAAAACTGTTTTTT.

About this clone: The sample carries other DNA sequences with the same CDR3. V and J are TRBV5-1 and TRBJ2-2; no firm D call. The CDR3 is 15 residues long. Looked up from germline, CDR1 is SGHRS and CDR2 is YFSETQ. V shed 0 bases and J shed 0 bases, with 6 bases lying between them. CDR3 DNA: TGCGCCAGCAGCTTGGTAGGAGCGAACACCGGGGAGCTGTTTTTT. Encoded protein: CASSLVGANTGELFF.

This clone was observed a handful of times. CDR3 region: CASSPVLAGNTDTQYF. Written as DNA, the CDR3 is TGCGCCAGCAGCCCGGTTCTAGCGGGAAACACAGATACGCAGTATTTT. This chain uses TRBV5-1 with TRBJ2-3; TRBD2 matches 9 bases. CDR3 length: 16 amino acids. Losses at the gene ends were 4 bases for V and 2 bases for J; bases not matched to a gene: 8. Looked up from germline, CDR1 is SGHRS and CDR2 is YFSETQ.

The chain has TRBV11-2 and TRBJ1-4; D gene uncertain. Germline CDR1 and CDR2: SGHAT and FQNNGV. The CDR3 sequence is 16 residues long. V was cut by 2 bases and J by 0 bases, with 10 bases left in between. CDR3 bases: TGTGCCAGCAGCTTAATGGATCTGGCAACTAATGAAAAACTGTTTTTT. It is translated as CASSLMDLATNEKLFF.

The sample holds a few counts of this clone. The chain joins TRBV7-8 to TRBJ1-1; 7 positions match TRBD1. Germline lookup yields CDR1 SGHVS and CDR2 FQNEAQ. J lost 0 bases, V lost 6 bases, and 7 bases had no gene match. This CDR3 spans 15 amino acids. In DNA form, the CDR3 reads TGTGCCAGCAGTCCAATCAGGGGGATGAACACTGAAGCTTTCTTT. Protein product: CASSPIRGMNTEAFF.

Only a few counts were recorded for this clone. The V and J genes are TRBV6-6 and TRBJ2-3; D assignment may be TRBD1 or TRBD2 (5 bases each). The CDR3 spans 12 residues. V gave up 7 bases and J gave up 5 bases, with 10 bases separating them. The germline gives CDR1 MNHNY, CDR2 SVGAGI (reference sequence). The CDR3 DNA reads as TGTGCCAGCACGGGGCGAGAAGATACGCAGTATTTT. It specifies CASTGREDTQYF.

In the case of this clone: It is unclear where the CDR3 begins or ends on the DNA, so no DNA is shown, and the CDR3 is as TCRdb lists it. This rearrangement joins TRBV15 to TRBJ2-1; TRBD2, the table's D call, lacks a check against the DNA. The CDR3 has 13 residues if both end residues are counted. CDR1 and CDR2 (germline): LNHNV, YYDKDF (reference sequence). CDR3 in amino acids: CATRAFGGGSQFF.

The V call is TRBV10-3, the J call TRBJ2-5; 9 bases agree with TRBD1. Germline loops: CDR1 ENHRY, CDR2 SYGVKD. This CDR3 has 14 amino acids. The V segment lost 3 bases and the J segment 5 bases; nucleotides outside the gene matches: 4. CDR3 nucleotide sequence: TGTGCCATCAGTGAAGGACAGGGGTTGGAGACCCAGTACTTC. Protein sequence: CAISEGQGLETQYF.

The rearrangement uses TRBV5-4 and TRBJ2-1; no definite D call. Germline loops: CDR1 SGHNT, CDR2 YYREEE (reference sequence). Trimming removed 4 bases from V and 8 bases from J, with 13 bases in between. The CDR3 totals 13 residues. This chain's CDR3 is CASSPQLQHEQFF. CDR3 nucleotides: TGTGCCAGCAGCCCTCAGCTTCAACATGAGCAGTTCTTC. The full variable domain, rest sourced from reference TRBV5-4 and TRBJ2-1, is ETGVTQSPTHLIKTRGQQVTLRCSSQSGHNTVSWYQQALGQGPQFIFQYYREEENGRGNFPPRFSGLQFPNYSSELNVNALELDDSALYLCASSPQLQHEQFFGPGTRLTVL.

A remark on this clone: Other DNA sequences in this specimen translate into the identical CDR3. V is TRBV5-1 and J is TRBJ1-3; D is undetermined. The CDR3 runs to 13 residues. CDR1 SGHRS and CDR2 YFSETQ come from the germline V gene. V was cut by 0 bases and J by 3 bases, with 4 bases left in between. CDR3 amino acids: CASSLGGGNTIYF. CDR3 nucleotide sequence: TGCGCCAGCAGCTTGGGGGGTGGAAACACCATATATTTT.

Points on this clone: Other nucleotide sequences in the sample specify the same CDR3. The V and J genes are TRBV7-9 and TRBJ2-5; the match to TRBD2 covers 7 bases. The V gene end was trimmed by 5 bases and the J gene end by 2 bases; junction bases not matched to a gene: 8. Germline lookup yields CDR1 SEHNR and CDR2 FQNEAQ (reference sequence). This CDR3 has 15 residues. CDR3 sequence reads: CASSVRLAQQETQYF. CDR3 nucleotide sequence: TGTGCCAGCAGCGTCCGACTAGCTCAACAAGAGACCCAGTACTTC.